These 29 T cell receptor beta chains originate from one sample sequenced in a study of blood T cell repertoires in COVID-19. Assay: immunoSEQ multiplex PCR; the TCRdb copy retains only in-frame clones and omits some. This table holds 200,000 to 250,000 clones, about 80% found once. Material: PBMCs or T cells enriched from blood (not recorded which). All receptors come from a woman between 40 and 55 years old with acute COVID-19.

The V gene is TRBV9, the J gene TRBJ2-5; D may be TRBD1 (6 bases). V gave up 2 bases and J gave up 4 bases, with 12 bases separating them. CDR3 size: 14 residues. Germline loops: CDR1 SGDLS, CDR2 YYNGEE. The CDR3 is CASSVRGGLETQYF. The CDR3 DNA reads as TGTGCCAGCAGCGTGAGAGGGGGTCTAGAGACCCAGTACTTC.

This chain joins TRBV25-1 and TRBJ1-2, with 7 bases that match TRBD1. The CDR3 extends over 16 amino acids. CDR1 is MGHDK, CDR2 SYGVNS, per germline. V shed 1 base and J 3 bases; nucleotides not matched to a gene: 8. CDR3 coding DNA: TGTGCCAGCAGTGAATTAGATTTAGACAGGGACTATGGCTACACCTTC. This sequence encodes CASSELDLDRDYGYTF.

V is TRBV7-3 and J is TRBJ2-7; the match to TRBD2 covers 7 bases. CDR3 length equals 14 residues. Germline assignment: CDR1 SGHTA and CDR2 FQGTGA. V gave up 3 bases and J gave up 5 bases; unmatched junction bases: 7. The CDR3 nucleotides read TGTGCCAGCAGCTTGCGGGGGAGCGGGCACGAGCAGTACTTC. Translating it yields CASSLRGSGHEQYF.

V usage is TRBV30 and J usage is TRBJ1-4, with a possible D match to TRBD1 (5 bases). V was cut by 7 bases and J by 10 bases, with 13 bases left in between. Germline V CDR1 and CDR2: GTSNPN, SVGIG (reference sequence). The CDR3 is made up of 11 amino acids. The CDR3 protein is CAFTVQGKLFF. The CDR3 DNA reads TGTGCCTTTACCGTCCAGGGAAAACTGTTTTTT.

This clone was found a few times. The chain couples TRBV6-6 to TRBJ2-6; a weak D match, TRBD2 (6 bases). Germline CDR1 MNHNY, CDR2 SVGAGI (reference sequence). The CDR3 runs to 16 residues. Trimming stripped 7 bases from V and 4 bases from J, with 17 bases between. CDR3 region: CASTRLGGLGANVLTF. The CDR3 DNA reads TGTGCCAGCACCCGCTTGGGGGGATTGGGGGCCAACGTCCTGACTTTC.

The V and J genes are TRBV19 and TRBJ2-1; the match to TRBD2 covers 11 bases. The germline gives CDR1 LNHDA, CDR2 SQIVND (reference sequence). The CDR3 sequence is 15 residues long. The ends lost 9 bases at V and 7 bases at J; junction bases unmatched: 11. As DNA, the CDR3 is TGTGCCAGCGGGAAAGTAGCGGGGGGGCGTAATGAGCAGTTCTTC. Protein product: CASGKVAGGRNEQFF.

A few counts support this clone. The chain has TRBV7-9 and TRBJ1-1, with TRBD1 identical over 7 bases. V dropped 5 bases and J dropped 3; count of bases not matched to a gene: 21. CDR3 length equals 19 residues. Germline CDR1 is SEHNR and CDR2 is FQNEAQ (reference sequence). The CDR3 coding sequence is TGTGCCAGCAGCCCTCACTCGCGGGGGGAGGGGGCATTGGACACTGAAGCTTTCTTT. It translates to CASSPHSRGEGALDTEAFF.

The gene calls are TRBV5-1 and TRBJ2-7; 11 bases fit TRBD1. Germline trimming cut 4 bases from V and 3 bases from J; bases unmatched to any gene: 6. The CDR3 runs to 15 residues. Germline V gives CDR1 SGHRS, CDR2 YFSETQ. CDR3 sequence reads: CASSLGGTGGYEQYF. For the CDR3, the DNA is TGCGCCAGCAGCCTGGGCGGGACAGGGGGCTACGAGCAGTACTTC.

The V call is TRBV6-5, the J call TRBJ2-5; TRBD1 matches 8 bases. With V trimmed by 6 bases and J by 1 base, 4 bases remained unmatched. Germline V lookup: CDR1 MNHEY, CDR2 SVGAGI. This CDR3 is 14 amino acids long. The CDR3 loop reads CASRHRGVQETQYF. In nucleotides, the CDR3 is TGTGCCAGCAGACACAGGGGGGTCCAAGAGACCCAGTACTTC.

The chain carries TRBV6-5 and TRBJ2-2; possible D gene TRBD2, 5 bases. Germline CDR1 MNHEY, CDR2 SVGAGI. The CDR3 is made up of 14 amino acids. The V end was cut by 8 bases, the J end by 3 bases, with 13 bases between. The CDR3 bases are TGTGCCAGCGCCAAGCGGAGCGACACCGGGGAGCTGTTTTTT. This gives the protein CASAKRSDTGELFF.

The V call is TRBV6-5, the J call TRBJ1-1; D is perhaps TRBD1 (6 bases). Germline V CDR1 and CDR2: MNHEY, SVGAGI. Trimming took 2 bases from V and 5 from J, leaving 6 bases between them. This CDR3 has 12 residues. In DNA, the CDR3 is TGTGCCAGCAGTTACGGACAGACTGAAGCTTTCTTT. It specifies CASSYGQTEAFF.

This chain's CDR3 is CASSPLPSPYNEQFF. The CDR3 coding sequence is TGTGCCAGTAGCCCACTACCCTCCCCCTACAATGAGCAGTTCTTC. The rearrangement uses TRBV19 and TRBJ2-1; D unclear. V was cut by 6 bases and J by 2 bases, with 14 bases left in between. In germline, CDR1 is LNHDA, CDR2 SQIVND (reference sequence). This CDR3 region has 15 residues.

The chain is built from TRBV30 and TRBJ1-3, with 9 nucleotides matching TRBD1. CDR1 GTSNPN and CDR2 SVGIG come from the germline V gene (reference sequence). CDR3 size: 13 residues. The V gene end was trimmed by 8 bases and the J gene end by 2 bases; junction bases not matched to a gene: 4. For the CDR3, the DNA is TGTGCCCGACAGGGGGAGGCTGGAAACACCATATATTTT. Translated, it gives CARQGEAGNTIYF. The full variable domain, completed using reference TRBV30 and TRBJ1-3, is SQTIHQWPATLVQPVGSPLSLECTVEGTSNPNLYWYRQAAGRGLQLLFYSVGIGQISSEVPQNLSASRPQDRQFILSSKKLLLSDSGFYLCARQGEAGNTIYFGEGSWLTVV.

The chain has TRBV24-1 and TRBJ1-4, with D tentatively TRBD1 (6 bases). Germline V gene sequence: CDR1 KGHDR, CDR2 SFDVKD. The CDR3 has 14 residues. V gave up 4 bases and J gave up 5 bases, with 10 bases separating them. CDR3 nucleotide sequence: TGTGCCACCAGTGAAACAGGGCCCAATGAAAAACTGTTTTTT. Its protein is CATSETGPNEKLFF.

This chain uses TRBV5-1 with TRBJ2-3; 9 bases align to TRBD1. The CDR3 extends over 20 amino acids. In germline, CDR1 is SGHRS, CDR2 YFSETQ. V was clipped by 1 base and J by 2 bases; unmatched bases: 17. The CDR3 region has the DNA TGCGCCAGCAGCTTGTCTGGACAGGGGATCGGCAGTGGGTCCACAGATACGCAGTATTTT. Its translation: CASSLSGQGIGSGSTDTQYF.

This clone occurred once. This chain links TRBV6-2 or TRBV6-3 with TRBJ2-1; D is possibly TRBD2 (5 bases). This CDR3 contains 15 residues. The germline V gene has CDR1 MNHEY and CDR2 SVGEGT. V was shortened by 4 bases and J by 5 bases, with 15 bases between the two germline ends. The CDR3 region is CASSSGTLRHNEQFF. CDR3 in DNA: TGTGCCAGCAGTTCGGGAACTCTTCGCCACAATGAGCAGTTCTTC.

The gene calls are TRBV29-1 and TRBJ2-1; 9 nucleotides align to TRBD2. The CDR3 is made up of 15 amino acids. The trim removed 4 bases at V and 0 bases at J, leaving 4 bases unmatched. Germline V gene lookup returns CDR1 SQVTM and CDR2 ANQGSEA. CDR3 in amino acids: CSVVAGASSYNEQFF. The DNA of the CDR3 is TGCAGCGTTGTAGCGGGAGCATCCTCCTACAATGAGCAGTTCTTC.

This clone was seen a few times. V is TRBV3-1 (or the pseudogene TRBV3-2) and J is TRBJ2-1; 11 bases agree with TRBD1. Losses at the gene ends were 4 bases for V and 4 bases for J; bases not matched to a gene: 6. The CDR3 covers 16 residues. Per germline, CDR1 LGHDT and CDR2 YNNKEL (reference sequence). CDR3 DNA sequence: TGTGCCAGCAGCCGGACAGGGGGCATACTTTACAATGAGCAGTTCTTC. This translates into CASSRTGGILYNEQFF.

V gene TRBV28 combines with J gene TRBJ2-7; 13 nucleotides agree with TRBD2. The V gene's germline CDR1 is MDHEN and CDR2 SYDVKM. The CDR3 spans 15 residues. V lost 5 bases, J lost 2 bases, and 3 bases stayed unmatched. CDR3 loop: CASSRGLAGAYEQYF. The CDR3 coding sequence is TGTGCCAGCAGTCGAGGACTAGCGGGAGCCTACGAGCAGTACTTC.

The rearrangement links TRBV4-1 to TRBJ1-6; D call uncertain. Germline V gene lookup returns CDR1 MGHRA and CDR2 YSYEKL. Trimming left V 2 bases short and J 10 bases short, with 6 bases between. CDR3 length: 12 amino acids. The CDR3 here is CASSQPGSPLHF. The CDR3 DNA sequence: TGCGCCAGCAGCCAACCCGGGTCACCCCTCCACTTT.

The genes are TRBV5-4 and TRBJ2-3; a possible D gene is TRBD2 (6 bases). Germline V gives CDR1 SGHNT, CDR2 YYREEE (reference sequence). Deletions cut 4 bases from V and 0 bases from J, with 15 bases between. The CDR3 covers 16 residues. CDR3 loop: CASSPMGGTSTDTQYF. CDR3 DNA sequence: TGTGCCAGCAGCCCCATGGGCGGGACTAGCACAGATACGCAGTATTTT.

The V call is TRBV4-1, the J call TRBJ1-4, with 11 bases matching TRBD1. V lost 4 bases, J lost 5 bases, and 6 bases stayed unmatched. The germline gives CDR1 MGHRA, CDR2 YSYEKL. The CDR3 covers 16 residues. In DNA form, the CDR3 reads TGCGCCAGCAGCCCCGGGACAGGGGGACAGAATGAAAAACTGTTTTTT. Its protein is CASSPGTGGQNEKLFF.

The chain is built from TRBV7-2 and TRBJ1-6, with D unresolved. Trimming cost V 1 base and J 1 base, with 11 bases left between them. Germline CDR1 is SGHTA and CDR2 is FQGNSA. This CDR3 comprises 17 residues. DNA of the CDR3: TGTGCCAGCAGCTTAGACTCGAGGCAGTCCTATAATTCACCCCTCCACTTT. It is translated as CASSLDSRQSYNSPLHF.

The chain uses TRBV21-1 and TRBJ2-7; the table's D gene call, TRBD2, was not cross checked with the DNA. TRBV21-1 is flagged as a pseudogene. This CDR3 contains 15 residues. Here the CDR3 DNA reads TGTGCCAGCAGCTTCCTAGCGGGGGTTTCCTACGAGCAGTACTTC. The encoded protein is CASSFLAGVSYEQYF.

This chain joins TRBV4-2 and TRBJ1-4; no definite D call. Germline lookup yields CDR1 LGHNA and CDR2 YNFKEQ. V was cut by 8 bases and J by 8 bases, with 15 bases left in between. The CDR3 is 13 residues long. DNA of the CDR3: TGTGCCAGCGGAGCGGAGTTCAGGGAAAAACTGTTTTTT. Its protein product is CASGAEFREKLFF.

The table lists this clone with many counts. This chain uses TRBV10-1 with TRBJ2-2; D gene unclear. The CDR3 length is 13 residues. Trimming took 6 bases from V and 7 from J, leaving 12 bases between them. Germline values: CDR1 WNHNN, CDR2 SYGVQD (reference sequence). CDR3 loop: CASRSAPGGELFF. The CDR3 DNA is TGCGCCAGCAGATCTGCCCCGGGCGGGGAGCTGTTTTTT.

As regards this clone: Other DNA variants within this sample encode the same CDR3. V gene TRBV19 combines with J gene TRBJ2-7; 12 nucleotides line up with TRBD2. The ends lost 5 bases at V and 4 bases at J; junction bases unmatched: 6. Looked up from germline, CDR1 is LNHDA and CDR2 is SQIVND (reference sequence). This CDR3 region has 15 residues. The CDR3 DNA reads TGTGCCAGTAGTGTCGGACTAGCGGGGTCGTACGAGCAGTACTTC. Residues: CASSVGLAGSYEQYF.

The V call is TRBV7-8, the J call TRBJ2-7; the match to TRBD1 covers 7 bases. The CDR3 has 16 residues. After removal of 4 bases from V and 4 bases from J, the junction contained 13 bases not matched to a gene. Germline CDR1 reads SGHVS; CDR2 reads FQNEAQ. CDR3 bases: TGTGCCAGCAGCTCCGACAGGGTCACCTTATCGTACGAGCAGTACTTC. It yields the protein CASSSDRVTLSYEQYF.

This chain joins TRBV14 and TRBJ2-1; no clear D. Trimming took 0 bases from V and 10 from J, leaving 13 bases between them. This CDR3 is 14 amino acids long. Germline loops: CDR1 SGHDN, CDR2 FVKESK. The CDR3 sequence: CASSQDSVQYEQFF. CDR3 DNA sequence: TGTGCCAGCAGCCAAGATAGTGTACAGTACGAGCAGTTCTTC.